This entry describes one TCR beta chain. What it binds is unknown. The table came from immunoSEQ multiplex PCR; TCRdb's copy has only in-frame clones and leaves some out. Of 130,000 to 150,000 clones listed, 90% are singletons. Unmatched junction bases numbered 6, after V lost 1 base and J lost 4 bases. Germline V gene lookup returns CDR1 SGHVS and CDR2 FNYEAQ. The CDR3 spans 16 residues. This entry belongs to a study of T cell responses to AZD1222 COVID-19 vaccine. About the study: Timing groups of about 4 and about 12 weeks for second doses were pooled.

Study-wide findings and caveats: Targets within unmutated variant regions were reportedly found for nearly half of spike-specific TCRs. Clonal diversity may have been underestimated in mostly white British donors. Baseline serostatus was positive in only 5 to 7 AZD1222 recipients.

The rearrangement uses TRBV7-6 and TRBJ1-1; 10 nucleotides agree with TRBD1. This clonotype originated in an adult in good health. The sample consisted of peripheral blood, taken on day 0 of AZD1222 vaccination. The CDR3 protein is CASSLVAGTGVTEAFF. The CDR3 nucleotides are TGTGCCAGCAGCTTAGTGGCCGGGACAGGGGTCACTGAAGCTTTCTTT.